The clone carrying this T cell receptor (beta chain) has at least ten counts. This record comes from a study of identical twins. TCRdb redid the calling of the 5' RACE reads with MiXCR, one entry per CDR3 protein. This repertoire shows 550,000 to 700,000 distinct CDR3 sequences, roughly 9.5% found once; its top ten account for 2.5% to 3%. In germline, CDR1 is SGHTA, CDR2 FQGNSA. This CDR3 is 13 amino acids long. Trimming stripped 5 bases from V and 1 base from J, with 7 bases between. This same sample was also taken into another study, of yellow fever vaccine responses in identical twins.

The specimen sequenced was PBMCs. The source is a woman aged 18 to 35 in good health. This rearrangement joins TRBV7-2 to TRBJ2-3, with D perhaps TRBD1 or TRBD2 (6 bases each). The chain's CDR3 is CASSGGRTDTQYF. Written as DNA, the CDR3 is TGTGCCAGCAGCGGGGGGCGCACAGATACGCAGTATTTT.